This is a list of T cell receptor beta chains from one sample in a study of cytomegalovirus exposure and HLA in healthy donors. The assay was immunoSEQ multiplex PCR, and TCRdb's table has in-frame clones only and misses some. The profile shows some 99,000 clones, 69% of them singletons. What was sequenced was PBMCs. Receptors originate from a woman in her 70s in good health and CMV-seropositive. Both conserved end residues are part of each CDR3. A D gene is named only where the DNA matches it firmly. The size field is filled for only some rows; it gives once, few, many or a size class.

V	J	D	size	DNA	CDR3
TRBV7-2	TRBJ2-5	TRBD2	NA	TGTGCCAGCAGCCCGAGTCGGGGTCTAGCGGGGGGTCTAAAGGAGACCCAGTACTTC	CASSPSRGLAGGLKETQYF
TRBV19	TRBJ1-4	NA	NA	TGTGCCAGTAGTAAAGGGGTGCGAAATGAAAAACTGTTTTTT	CASSKGVRNEKLFF
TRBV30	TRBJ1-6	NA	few	TGTGCCTGGAAAAAGGACAGCAGGAATTCACCCCTCCACTTT	CAWKKDSRNSPLHF
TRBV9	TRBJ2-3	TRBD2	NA	TGTGCCAGCAGCGAGGGACTAGCGGGGGTGGATACGCAGTATTTT	CASSEGLAGVDTQYF
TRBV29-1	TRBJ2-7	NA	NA	TGCAGCGCTGAACGGCAGGGGGGCTACGAGCAGTACTTC	CSAERQGGYEQYF
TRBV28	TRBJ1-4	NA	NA	TGTGCCAGCAGTTTATCAGGGTCCGTGGGTGAAAAACTGTTTTTT	CASSLSGSVGEKLFF
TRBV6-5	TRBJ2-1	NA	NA	TGTGCCAGCAGTTATCCGGGTGAGCAGTTCTTC	CASSYPGEQFF
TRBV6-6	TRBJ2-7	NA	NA	TGTGCCAGCAGTTACGGGGCGGCCTCCTACGAGCAGTACTTC	CASSYGAASYEQYF
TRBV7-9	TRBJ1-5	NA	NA	TGTGCCAGCAGCTTAGCGTCAGGGTGGTACGATAGCAATCAGCCCCAGCATTTT	CASSLASGWYDSNQPQHF
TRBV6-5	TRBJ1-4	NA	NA	TGTGCCAGCCAGGAGGGTGAAAAACTGTTTTTT	CASQEGEKLFF
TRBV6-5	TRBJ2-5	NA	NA	TGTGCCAGCAGGGCGGGGGCCAACCAAGAGACCCAGTACTTC	CASRAGANQETQYF
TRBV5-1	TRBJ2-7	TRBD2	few	TGCGCCAGCAGCTTGGGTCCCGGGACTAGCGGGAGCTACGAGCAGTACTTC	CASSLGPGTSGSYEQYF
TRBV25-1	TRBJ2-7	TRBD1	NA	TGTGCCAGCAGAGAGACAGGGGTTTACGAGCAGTACTTC	CASRETGVYEQYF
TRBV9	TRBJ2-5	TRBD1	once	TGTGCCAGCAGGGGGACAGGGGGTAACCAAGAGACCCAGTACTTC	CASRGTGGNQETQYF
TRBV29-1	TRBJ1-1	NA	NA	TGCAGCCTCAGGAAGGCAGCGGGGTTGAACACTGAAGCTTTCTTT	CSLRKAAGLNTEAFF
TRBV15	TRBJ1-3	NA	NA	TGTGCCACCAGCAGAGATGCAGGCTCTGGAAACACCATATATTTT	CATSRDAGSGNTIYF
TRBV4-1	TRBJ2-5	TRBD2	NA	TGCGCCAGCAGCCAAGGGGGGCGGGGGGGCAGCGAGACCCAGTACTTC	CASSQGGRGGSETQYF
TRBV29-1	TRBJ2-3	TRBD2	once	TGCAGCGTTGTTCTCCAGACTAGCGGGGGGGGAAATACGCAGTATTTT	CSVVLQTSGGGNTQYF
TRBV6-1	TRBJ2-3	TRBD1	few	TGTGCCAGCAGTGATGGGACAGGGGAGACAGATACGCAGTATTTT	CASSDGTGETDTQYF
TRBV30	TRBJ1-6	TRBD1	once	TGTGCGGCCCTTGACAGGGGCTCACCCCTCCACTTT	CAALDRGSPLHF